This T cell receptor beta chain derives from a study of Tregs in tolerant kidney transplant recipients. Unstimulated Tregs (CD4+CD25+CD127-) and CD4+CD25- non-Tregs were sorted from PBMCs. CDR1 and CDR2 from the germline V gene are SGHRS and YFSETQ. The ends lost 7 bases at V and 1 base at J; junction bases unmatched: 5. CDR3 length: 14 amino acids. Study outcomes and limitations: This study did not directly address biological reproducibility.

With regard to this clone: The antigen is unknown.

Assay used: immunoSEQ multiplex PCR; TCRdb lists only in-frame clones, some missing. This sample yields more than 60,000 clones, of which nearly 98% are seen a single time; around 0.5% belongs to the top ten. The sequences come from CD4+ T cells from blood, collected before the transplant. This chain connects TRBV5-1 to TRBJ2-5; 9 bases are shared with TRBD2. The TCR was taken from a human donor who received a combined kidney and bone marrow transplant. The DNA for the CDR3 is TGCGCCAGCGGGGGAGCGGGAGGCCAAGAGACCCAGTACTTC. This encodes CASGGAGGQETQYF.